This T cell receptor beta chain comes out of a study of blood T cell repertoires in COVID-19. On the study more broadly: Samples representing acute and convalescent COVID-19 were sourced from the United States, Italy and Spain. Nucleic acid was either cDNA or gDNA, and it came from T cells, B-cell-depleted T cells, or PBMCs.

The CDR3 sequence is 17 residues long. The germline gives CDR1 MNHEY, CDR2 SVGEGT. V was trimmed by 4 bases and J by 9 bases, leaving 25 bases between them. In the authors' workflow: Estimation of nucleated cell counts relied on the amplification of reference gene primers. Data came from immunoSEQ multiplex PCR; TCRdb stores just in-frame clones and leaves some out. D and trimming come from the DNA, and the V and J calls and clone size come from that table. The table lists 60,000 to 85,000 clones, around 70% of them singletons. The sequenced sample was peripheral blood. The chain uses TRBV6-2 or TRBV6-3 and TRBJ2-1, with a tentative D call TRBD1 (7 bases). The receptor was derived from a man between 65 and 80 years old with acute or convalescent COVID-19. The CDR3 reads CASSFGPLEGARGEQFF. The CDR3 coding sequence is TGTGCCAGCAGTTTTGGACCCCTGGAGGGGGCGCGGGGTGAGCAGTTCTTC.